This T cell receptor (beta chain) was identified during a study of T cell responses to AZD1222 COVID-19 vaccine. Of note for this clone: Its antigen is as yet unknown.

The germline V gene has CDR1 SGHTA and CDR2 FQGNSA. Trimming cost V 0 bases and J 9 bases; bases outside gene matches: 11. The CDR3 consists of 17 residues. The data were produced by immunoSEQ multiplex PCR, yet TCRdb's version contains in-frame clones alone and is incomplete. The data show 95,000 to 150,000 clones, approximately 92% seen once. Study findings and constraints: Elevations in Spike-specific TCR breadth and depth followed administration of two AZD1222 doses. Donors were largely white British and mainly female; clonal diversity was possibly underestimated.

The gene calls are TRBV7-2 and TRBJ1-6, with 7 bases lining up with TRBD1. The sample here was peripheral blood, taken on day 0 of AZD1222 vaccination. The clonotype comes from an adult in good health. The CDR3 bases are TGTGCCAGCAGCTTAGCGAGAAGGGCAGGGGGAAGTTCACCCCTCCACTTT. It translates to CASSLARRAGGSSPLHF.